A selection of T cell receptor beta chains follows, all from one sample in a study of PD-1 blockade in classical Hodgkin lymphoma. The repertoire was sequenced with immunoSEQ multiplex PCR; TCRdb's copy has only in-frame clones and lacks some. The table records 25,000 to 30,000 clones, 80% to 90% of them present only once. Source: CD4+ T cells from blood, taken before the fourth cycle of nivolumab. The receptors come from a human donor with classical Hodgkin lymphoma. The CDR3 runs from the conserved cysteine through the conserved F or W. Fields, in order: V gene, J gene, clone size, CDR3 protein. For some rows the clone size is stated as once, few or many, or as a class when expanded; others skip it.

v_call: TRBV5-1
j_call: TRBJ1-6
clone_size: .
cdr3_aa: CASSSWALNSPLHF

v_call: TRBV7-8
j_call: TRBJ1-2
clone_size: .
cdr3_aa: CASSLVGGIYGYTF

v_call: TRBV4-2
j_call: TRBJ2-5
clone_size: .
cdr3_aa: CASSQEGGIGTQYF

v_call: TRBV20-1
j_call: TRBJ1-1
clone_size: few
cdr3_aa: CSARFRGEAFF

v_call: TRBV14
j_call: TRBJ2-3
clone_size: .
cdr3_aa: CASSFSGGSDTQYF

v_call: TRBV5-1
j_call: TRBJ2-2
clone_size: .
cdr3_aa: CASSWTSTGELFF

v_call: TRBV5-1
j_call: TRBJ1-6
clone_size: .
cdr3_aa: CASSLGRQGGNSPLHF

v_call: TRBV5-1
j_call: TRBJ2-2
clone_size: .
cdr3_aa: CASSLEGGTGELFF

v_call: TRBV28
j_call: TRBJ2-7
clone_size: .
cdr3_aa: CASSSVGQSSYEQYF

v_call: TRBV6-5
j_call: TRBJ2-3
clone_size: .
cdr3_aa: CASSFQRTTTDTQYF

v_call: TRBV5-1
j_call: TRBJ2-5
clone_size: .
cdr3_aa: CASSLVSVGETQYF

v_call: TRBV7-9
j_call: TRBJ1-1
clone_size: .
cdr3_aa: CASSLAPVGEAFF

v_call: TRBV28
j_call: TRBJ2-4
clone_size: .
cdr3_aa: CASSRGGPKNIQYF

v_call: TRBV15
j_call: TRBJ1-2
clone_size: .
cdr3_aa: CATSRDLGGYGYTF

v_call: TRBV18
j_call: TRBJ1-1
clone_size: .
cdr3_aa: CASSPQGGTEAFF

v_call: TRBV7-2
j_call: TRBJ2-3
clone_size: .
cdr3_aa: CASSLVHFPSTDTQYF

v_call: TRBV2
j_call: TRBJ1-5
clone_size: .
cdr3_aa: CASRDRVPNQPQHF

v_call: TRBV5-1
j_call: TRBJ2-7
clone_size: .
cdr3_aa: CASSLERGREQYF

v_call: TRBV5-4
j_call: TRBJ2-7
clone_size: .
cdr3_aa: CASSLKGLDSYEQYF

v_call: TRBV28
j_call: TRBJ2-3
clone_size: .
cdr3_aa: CASSPPGLPDTQYF

v_call: TRBV27
j_call: TRBJ2-5
clone_size: .
cdr3_aa: CASSKRQQETQYF

v_call: TRBV2
j_call: TRBJ2-7
clone_size: .
cdr3_aa: CASSELGTGQYF

v_call: TRBV10-1
j_call: TRBJ1-2
clone_size: few
cdr3_aa: CASSVSGSAGYTF

v_call: TRBV5-1
j_call: TRBJ1-1
clone_size: once
cdr3_aa: CASSTPGGLTEAFF

v_call: TRBV5-1
j_call: TRBJ2-5
clone_size: .
cdr3_aa: CASSLNQETQYF

v_call: TRBV6-5
j_call: TRBJ1-6
clone_size: .
cdr3_aa: CASSYEGRTNSPLHF

v_call: TRBV5-1
j_call: TRBJ2-5
clone_size: .
cdr3_aa: CASSSHPPAGGLETQYF

v_call: TRBV5-1
j_call: TRBJ1-1
clone_size: .
cdr3_aa: CASSHRQPNTEAFF

v_call: TRBV9
j_call: TRBJ2-1
clone_size: .
cdr3_aa: CASSSLAGEQFF

v_call: TRBV5-1
j_call: TRBJ1-4
clone_size: .
cdr3_aa: CASSFMDTNEKLFF

v_call: TRBV6-1
j_call: TRBJ2-2
clone_size: .
cdr3_aa: CASREASGGTNTGELFF

v_call: TRBV27
j_call: TRBJ2-5
clone_size: .
cdr3_aa: CASSLGLAVGETQYF

v_call: TRBV5-1
j_call: TRBJ1-6
clone_size: .
cdr3_aa: CASSLERPGPLHF

v_call: TRBV14
j_call: TRBJ2-2
clone_size: .
cdr3_aa: CASSQRRPLAGELFF

v_call: TRBV5-1
j_call: TRBJ2-2
clone_size: .
cdr3_aa: CASSLGQGDTGELFF

v_call: TRBV27
j_call: TRBJ2-2
clone_size: .
cdr3_aa: CASRGTGTSPGELFF